This T cell receptor (beta chain) was captured by sequencing in a study of blood T cells in healthy people across ages. Study-wide background: The template switching approach captured approximately one barcoded beta molecule for every two T cells.

Notes on this clonotype: Its antigen is currently unknown.

The CDR3 sequence is 13 residues long. Trimming cost V 0 bases and J 8 bases, with 10 bases left between them. Looked up from germline, CDR1 is SGHDN and CDR2 is FVKESK. General study findings and limits: Shifts in expanded clonotypes may have been confounded by donor CMV status, which was unknown.

A second PCR of about 6 to 12 cycles used a sample-barcoded 5' primer and a J-beta primer mix. MiXCR was run by TCRdb on the 5' RACE reads, yielding one entry per CDR3 protein. Of hundreds of thousands of distinct CDR3 sequences listed, about 36% are singletons. The receptor was derived from a man between 18 and 29 years old in good health. The specimen was blood. The V call is TRBV14, the J call TRBJ1-2; D is uncertain. CDR3 amino acids: CASSQEWSNGYTF. CDR3 nucleotide sequence: TGTGCCAGCAGCCAAGAGTGGTCCAACGGCTACACCTTC.